The present entry profiles one T cell receptor (beta chain) with its context. The target antigen is unknown. Assay used: immunoSEQ multiplex PCR; TCRdb lists only in-frame clones, some missing. Altogether 80,000 to 90,000 clones are present, 85% to 90% being singletons, with the ten largest covering around 5%. The record originates from a study of T cell responses to AZD1222 COVID-19 vaccine. Overall study results and limits: A rise in Spike-specific TCR breadth and depth followed two AZD1222 doses. Only 5 or 6 individuals given AZD1222 were seropositive at baseline. The donors showed a predominance of white British ancestry and of females, with possible underestimation of clonal diversity.

This receptor was obtained from an adult who received the AZD1222 COVID-19 vaccine. The specimen was peripheral blood, collected 28 days after the second AZD1222 dose.

The CDR3 coding sequence is TGTGCCATCAGTGTTGAAGGCAACACTGAAGCTTTCTTT. Its protein product is CAISVEGNTEAFF. V and J are TRBV10-3 and TRBJ1-1; D gene unclear. This CDR3 comprises 13 residues. V was cut by 4 bases and J by 2 bases, with 8 bases left in between. Germline CDR1 reads ENHRY; CDR2 reads SYGVKD.